The clone carrying this TCR beta chain has just a few counts. This entry comes from a study of spatial heterogeneity in lung cancer. Noted time point: sample taken at primary tumor resection. Trimming removed 5 bases at V and 5 bases at J, with 20 bases between. Germline V gene sequence: CDR1 MNHEY, CDR2 SMNVEV (reference sequence). This CDR3 spans 16 amino acids. Each CDR3 protein is one row after TCRdb ran MiXCR on the 5' RACE reads. The data show about 92,000 distinct CDR3 sequences, around 12% seen once. The sequencing used PBMCs, collected at surgery. This clonotype originated in a male donor with early-stage non-small cell lung cancer. The rearrangement uses TRBV27 and TRBJ2-3; maybe TRBD2 (7 bases). CDR3 DNA: TGTGCCAGCAGTCGCTTCTCCGCGGGGGCGGGAGATACGCAGTATTTT. Its translation is CASSRFSAGAGDTQYF.